A selection of T cell receptor beta chains follows, all from one sample in a study of OX40 agonist ivuxolimab in advanced cancers. Using immunoSEQ multiplex PCR, the repertoire was profiled, and TCRdb retains in-frame clones only, with some absent. The sample has 50,000 to 70,000 clones, over 80% seen once. The input for sequencing was CD4+ or CD8+ T cells sorted from blood, taken in a trial of the OX40 agonist ivuxolimab. The receptor set was obtained from an adult with an advanced solid tumor such as melanoma, head and neck, liver or kidney cancer. The CDR3 runs from the conserved cysteine through the conserved F or W. D genes are given only for firm matches. The size field is filled for only some rows; it gives once, few, many or a size class.

V gene	clone size	D gene	J gene	CDR3 protein	CDR3 DNA
TRBV30	-	-	TRBJ2-7	CAWSPRRLGHYEQYF	TGTGCCTGGAGCCCCAGGCGCCTGGGCCACTACGAGCAGTACTTC
TRBV5-6	-	-	TRBJ2-1	CASSLLYEQFF	TGTGCCAGCAGCTTGCTCTATGAGCAGTTCTTC
TRBV6-5	-	-	TRBJ2-6	CASRQASGANVLTF	TGTGCCAGCAGGCAGGCCTCTGGGGCCAACGTCCTGACTTTC
TRBV7-3	few	-	TRBJ1-1	CASRPGAGDTEAFF	TGTGCCAGCAGGCCGGGGGCGGGCGACACTGAAGCTTTCTTT
TRBV4-3	few	TRBD2	TRBJ2-3	CASSQDLAAGAADTQYF	TGCGCCAGCAGCCAAGATCTTGCAGCGGGGGCCGCAGATACGCAGTATTTT
TRBV6-1	once	-	TRBJ1-6	CASSAGLSGSPLHF	TGTGCCAGCAGTGCCGGACTGAGCGGTTCACCCCTCCACTTT
TRBV9	-	-	TRBJ2-5	CASSVDETQYF	TGTGCCAGCAGCGTTGACGAGACCCAGTACTTC
TRBV30	few	-	TRBJ2-3	CAWSVRGTQYF	TGTGCCTGGAGTGTCCGCGGTACGCAGTATTTT
TRBV28	-	-	TRBJ1-2	CASSLPAAVNYGYTF	TGTGCCAGCAGCCTCCCGGCAGCGGTGAACTATGGCTACACCTTC
TRBV9	-	TRBD2	TRBJ2-2	CASSVASGGAVNTGELFF	TGTGCCAGCAGCGTAGCTAGCGGGGGGGCCGTGAACACCGGGGAGCTGTTTTTT
TRBV7-9	few	-	TRBJ2-5	CASSPRLATETQYF	TGTGCCAGCAGCCCCAGGTTAGCCACGGAGACCCAGTACTTC
TRBV7-3	-	TRBD1	TRBJ2-2	CASSSRGDRVTGELFF	TGTGCCAGCAGCTCCCGGGGGGACAGGGTCACCGGGGAGCTGTTTTTT
TRBV19	-	-	TRBJ2-1	CASSIWEPKNNEQFF	TGTGCCAGTAGTATTTGGGAGCCCAAAAACAATGAGCAGTTCTTC
TRBV29-1	-	TRBD1	TRBJ1-1	CSVEGLQGAIHEAFF	TGCAGCGTTGAAGGTTTGCAGGGGGCGATTCATGAAGCTTTCTTT
TRBV27	-	-	TRBJ1-2	CASSLTARAPNYGYTF	TGTGCCAGCAGTTTAACCGCTCGGGCTCCTAACTATGGCTACACCTTC
TRBV6-6	-	-	TRBJ2-2	CASSHPGLTNTGELFF	TGTGCCAGCAGTCACCCGGGACTGACGAACACCGGGGAGCTGTTTTTT
TRBV18	-	-	TRBJ1-1	CASSPDLNTEAFF	TGTGCCAGCTCACCTGACCTAAACACTGAAGCTTTCTTT
TRBV7-9	few	-	TRBJ2-7	CASSFALPPYEQYF	TGTGCCAGCAGCTTTGCCTTACCTCCATACGAGCAGTACTTC
TRBV5-4	-	-	TRBJ1-1	CASSPVEAVNTEAFF	TGTGCCAGCAGCCCGGTGGAGGCAGTGAACACTGAAGCTTTCTTT
TRBV7-6	once	-	TRBJ2-2	CASTRDVPNTGELFF	TGTGCCAGCACGCGGGACGTCCCGAACACCGGGGAGCTGTTTTTT
TRBV29-1	-	TRBD1	TRBJ2-7	CSVEWVKGQGGEQYF	TGCAGCGTTGAATGGGTAAAAGGACAGGGAGGCGAGCAGTACTTC
TRBV7-2	-	-	TRBJ1-6	CASSSPTGFKGRINSPLHF	TGTGCCAGCAGCTCCCCAACCGGCTTCAAGGGACGTATTAATTCACCCCTCCACTTT
TRBV4-2	-	TRBD2	TRBJ2-7	CASSQYTSGNTYEQYF	TGTGCCAGCAGCCAATATACTAGCGGGAATACCTACGAGCAGTACTTC
TRBV11-2	-	-	TRBJ2-1	CASSLARTPYNEQFF	TGTGCCAGCAGCTTAGCCCGAACCCCCTACAATGAGCAGTTCTTC
TRBV4-3	-	TRBD1	TRBJ1-2	CASSQEAGTGLYGYTF	TGCGCCAGCAGCCAAGAGGCCGGGACAGGTCTCTATGGCTACACCTTC
TRBV7-9	once	-	TRBJ2-5	CASSLGEETQYF	TGTGCCAGCAGCTTAGGCGAAGAGACCCAGTACTTC
TRBV5-1	few	-	TRBJ2-3	CASSLGNSAQEDTQYF	TGCGCCAGCAGCTTGGGGAACTCGGCACAGGAGGATACGCAGTATTTT
TRBV30	few	-	TRBJ1-6	CAWIREGLVSPLHF	TGTGCCTGGATACGTGAGGGGCTGGTTTCACCCCTCCACTTT
TRBV5-4	-	-	TRBJ1-4	CASSPGPRGPGTNEKLFF	TGTGCCAGCAGCCCAGGGCCCCGGGGGCCAGGCACTAATGAAAAACTGTTTTTT
TRBV11-2	-	TRBD2	TRBJ2-1	CASSRLAGGPGAYNEQFF	TGTGCCAGCAGCCGACTAGCGGGAGGGCCCGGGGCCTACAATGAGCAGTTCTTC
TRBV5-6	-	-	TRBJ2-1	CASSLVDDERFF	TGTGCCAGCAGCTTGGTAGATGATGAGCGGTTCTTC
TRBV2	-	-	TRBJ2-2	CASSEWESGELFF	TGTGCCAGCAGTGAATGGGAGAGCGGGGAGCTGTTTTTT
TRBV30	-	-	TRBJ2-7	CAWAKVLRDYEQYF	TGTGCCTGGGCTAAAGTTTTAAGGGACTACGAGCAGTACTTC
TRBV7-2	-	TRBD2	TRBJ2-7	CASSLGTSGSYEQYF	TGTGCCAGCAGCTTAGGCACTAGCGGGAGTTACGAGCAGTACTTC
TRBV29-1	-	TRBD1	TRBJ1-1	CSVGTGTGGTSTEAFF	TGCAGCGTTGGAACCGGGACAGGGGGCACTAGCACTGAAGCTTTCTTT
TRBV10-3	-	TRBD2	TRBJ2-1	CAISGGTSVNEQFF	TGTGCCATCAGTGGGGGGACTAGCGTTAATGAGCAGTTCTTC
TRBV7-2	-	TRBD2	TRBJ2-3	CASSLAPRGGVISSTDTQYF	TGTGCCAGCAGCTTAGCTCCGCGGGGGGGAGTAATATCTAGCACAGATACGCAGTATTTT
TRBV4-1	-	-	TRBJ1-1	CASSQESVNTEAFF	TGCGCCAGCAGCCAAGAGTCAGTGAACACTGAAGCTTTCTTT
TRBV6-5	-	TRBD1	TRBJ2-7	CASSPTNRGRWYF	TGTGCCAGCAGTCCAACGAACAGGGGGCGGTGGTACTTC
TRBV4-2	-	TRBD2	TRBJ2-1	CASSQDLGLAGASNEQFF	TGTGCCAGCAGCCAAGATCTGGGGTTAGCGGGAGCTTCCAATGAGCAGTTCTTC
TRBV4-3	-	TRBD2	TRBJ2-3	CASSLGGALDTQYF	TGCGCCAGCAGCCTCGGGGGGGCCCTAGATACGCAGTATTTT
TRBV7-2	few	TRBD1	TRBJ1-2	CASSFTGGGYTF	TGTGCCAGCAGCTTTACAGGGGGCGGCTACACCTTC
TRBV2	-	-	TRBJ2-3	CASRVSGDTQYF	TGTGCCAGCAGGGTCTCGGGGGATACGCAGTATTTT
TRBV19	-	-	TRBJ1-5	CASSYDRDQPQHF	TGTGCCAGTAGTTACGACAGAGATCAGCCCCAGCATTTT
TRBV16	-	-	TRBJ2-5	CASSQNGVETQYF	TGTGCCAGCAGCCAAAATGGCGTCGAGACCCAGTACTTC
TRBV11-3	-	-	TRBJ2-4	CASSLVVGSVELAKNIQYF	TGTGCCAGCAGCTTAGTGGTAGGGTCTGTAGAACTAGCCAAAAACATTCAGTACTTC
TRBV19	-	TRBD2	TRBJ2-4	CASSKGLAGGLAKNIQYF	TGTGCCAGTAGTAAGGGACTAGCGGGGGGGCTGGCCAAAAACATTCAGTACTTC
TRBV4-1	-	-	TRBJ2-1	CASSERAGIYNEQFF	TGCGCCAGCAGCGAAAGAGCGGGTATCTACAATGAGCAGTTCTTC
TRBV19	-	-	TRBJ2-5	CASSSQDGLETQYF	TGTGCCAGTAGCTCGCAAGACGGGTTGGAGACCCAGTACTTC
TRBV4-3	once	-	TRBJ1-2	CASSQDSVGRTAPNHNYGYTF	TGCGCCAGCAGCCAAGATAGTGTGGGGAGGACAGCCCCTAACCATAACTATGGCTACACCTTC
TRBV7-9	-	-	TRBJ1-2	CASSLARGAGYTF	TGTGCCAGCAGCTTAGCTAGGGGGGCTGGCTACACCTTC
TRBV4-1	-	TRBD2	TRBJ2-3	CASSQTGTSPDTQYF	TGCGCCAGCAGCCAAACCGGGACTAGCCCAGATACGCAGTATTTT
TRBV7-9	-	-	TRBJ1-3	CASSLTGRDAGNTIYF	TGTGCCAGCAGCTTAACAGGGCGGGACGCTGGAAACACCATATATTTT
TRBV30	-	-	TRBJ2-3	CAWMGRMTPYF	TGTGCCTGGATGGGCAGAATGACCCCGTATTTT
TRBV25-1	-	TRBD2	TRBJ2-1	CASSESHRLARYNEQFF	TGTGCCAGCAGTGAATCTCATAGACTAGCCCGGTACAATGAGCAGTTCTTC